These T cell receptor beta chains were read from a single sample in a study of T cell responses to AZD1222 COVID-19 vaccine. TCRdb keeps only in-frame clones here, not all; method: immunoSEQ multiplex PCR. The sample contains more than 95,000 clones, approximately 80% of which appear only once. The sequences come from peripheral blood, collected 28 days after the second AZD1222 dose. The receptors derive from an adult who received the AZD1222 COVID-19 vaccine. CDR3s include the opening cysteine and the closing phenylalanine or tryptophan. D genes are given only for firm matches. The listing skips clone size in some rows; elsewhere it reads once, few, many or a size class.

D	size	V	J	CDR3	DNA
TRBD2	-	TRBV3-1/TRBV3-2	TRBJ2-5	CASSQGAGGGARETQYF	TGTGCCAGCAGCCAAGGGGCCGGCGGGGGGGCAAGGGAGACCCAGTACTTC
TRBD1	-	TRBV7-7	TRBJ2-5	CASSPGTGQETQYF	TGTGCTAGCAGCCCCGGGACAGGGCAGGAGACCCAGTACTTC
-	-	TRBV6-5	TRBJ1-5	CACTGGGGNQPQHF	TGTGCCTGTACTGGGGGCGGCGGCAATCAGCCCCAGCATTTT
-	-	TRBV28	TRBJ1-4	CASSFPTRQLFF	TGTGCCAGCAGTTTCCCGACACGTCAACTGTTTTTT
-	-	TRBV6-5	TRBJ2-7	CASGTPAYEQYF	TGTGCCAGCGGGACACCGGCCTACGAGCAGTACTTC
-	-	TRBV2	TRBJ1-5	CASLQYSNQPQHF	TGTGCCAGTCTTCAGTACAGCAATCAGCCCCAGCATTTT
-	-	TRBV10-3	TRBJ1-1	CAIMRNTEAFF	TGTGCCATCATGCGGAACACTGAAGCTTTCTTT
-	-	TRBV10-1	TRBJ2-5	CASSPGVSAQETQYF	TGCGCCAGCAGCCCGGGAGTCAGCGCCCAAGAGACCCAGTACTTC
TRBD1	-	TRBV4-3	TRBJ2-7	CASSQVYATGGAGDEQYF	TGCGCCAGCAGCCAAGTGTACGCGACAGGGGGCGCGGGGGACGAGCAGTACTTC
-	-	TRBV9	TRBJ1-2	CASSPFTASYTF	TGTGCCAGCAGCCCCTTTACAGCGAGCTACACCTTC
-	-	TRBV18	TRBJ2-4	CASSPQGGLAKNIQYF	TGTGCCAGCTCACCACAAGGCGGTTTAGCCAAAAACATTCAGTACTTC
-	-	TRBV15	TRBJ1-2	CATSRGGGRYYGYTF	TGTGCCACCAGCAGAGGGGGGGGCAGGTACTATGGCTACACCTTC
-	-	TRBV28	TRBJ2-2	CASSRPVLTGELFF	TGTGCCAGCAGTAGGCCAGTACTTACCGGGGAGCTGTTTTTT
-	-	TRBV4-3	TRBJ1-1	CASSQKRARSENTEAFF	TGCGCCAGCAGCCAAAAGCGGGCCCGGTCAGAGAACACTGAAGCTTTCTTT
-	-	TRBV3-1/TRBV3-2	TRBJ1-2	CASSHRDLGGYTF	TGTGCCAGCAGCCACCGGGACCTCGGGGGCTACACCTTC
-	once	TRBV15	TRBJ1-1	CATSRDLGQYTEAFF	TGTGCCACCAGCAGAGATTTAGGACAGTACACTGAAGCTTTCTTT
-	-	TRBV5-1	TRBJ2-1	CASRRDNGAYNEQFF	TGCGCCAGCAGGCGGGACAACGGAGCGTACAATGAGCAGTTCTTC
-	-	TRBV15	TRBJ1-2	CATSRATAGYTF	TGTGCCACCAGCAGAGCTACAGCTGGCTACACCTTC
-	-	TRBV11-2	TRBJ1-1	CASSFFRSAEAFF	TGTGCCAGCAGCTTTTTTAGGTCCGCTGAAGCTTTCTTT
-	-	TRBV7-2	TRBJ1-6	CASSASGVGSLHF	TGTGCCAGCAGCGCAAGCGGGGTGGGATCCCTCCACTTT
-	-	TRBV2	TRBJ1-2	CASSDWGEGGYTF	TGTGCCAGCAGTGACTGGGGTGAGGGTGGCTACACCTTC
-	-	TRBV28	TRBJ2-3	CASSQTRTAQYF	TGTGCCAGCAGTCAGACCCGAACAGCGCAGTATTTT
-	few	TRBV5-8	TRBJ2-2	CASSRFRGHENTGELFF	TGTGCCAGCAGCCGCTTTCGGGGTCACGAAAACACCGGGGAGCTGTTTTTT
TRBD1	-	TRBV9	TRBJ1-2	CASSAGTAGLYGYTF	TGTGCCAGCAGCGCCGGGACAGCTGGCCTCTATGGCTACACCTTC
-	-	TRBV18	TRBJ1-1	CASSPIPSDTEAFF	TGTGCCAGCTCCCCCATCCCATCAGACACTGAAGCTTTCTTT
-	-	TRBV28	TRBJ2-5	CASSPGQRETQYF	TGTGCCAGCAGTCCGGGACAAAGAGAGACCCAGTACTTC
TRBD1	-	TRBV4-1	TRBJ1-2	CASSQDNTGTGGGDGYTF	TGCGCCAGCAGCCAAGACAACACCGGGACAGGGGGCGGGGACGGCTACACCTTC
TRBD1	-	TRBV6-1	TRBJ1-4	CASSVDRGRATNEKLFF	TGTGCCAGCAGTGTTGACAGGGGGCGCGCAACTAATGAAAAACTGTTTTTT
-	-	TRBV11-2	TRBJ1-5	CASSLEVNQPQHF	TGTGCCAGCAGCTTAGAGGTGAATCAGCCCCAGCATTTT
-	-	TRBV7-8	TRBJ2-1	CASSPTYEQFF	TGTGCCAGCAGCCCCACATATGAGCAGTTCTTC
-	-	TRBV18	TRBJ1-1	CASSGQNTEAFF	TGTGCCAGCTCCGGACAGAACACTGAAGCTTTCTTT
-	-	TRBV7-9	TRBJ1-1	CATGRGANTEAFF	TGTGCCACGGGGCGGGGGGCGAACACTGAAGCTTTCTTT
-	once	TRBV6-5	TRBJ1-5	CASSYSEVGKDQPQHF	TGTGCCAGCAGTTACTCGGAGGTAGGGAAGGATCAGCCCCAGCATTTT
-	-	TRBV18	TRBJ1-4	CASSPTVIGTWNEKLFF	TGTGCCAGCTCACCGACGGTTATCGGGACATGGAATGAAAAACTGTTTTTT
-	-	TRBV7-2	TRBJ1-2	CASSLADLRAGYTF	TGTGCCAGCAGCTTAGCGGATCTCAGGGCGGGCTACACCTTC
-	-	TRBV28	TRBJ2-2	CASRPTAANTGELFF	TGTGCCAGCAGACCGACAGCGGCGAACACCGGGGAGCTGTTTTTT
-	-	TRBV10-2	TRBJ1-6	CASSESGQRGPLHF	TGCGCCAGCAGTGAGTCGGGGCAGCGGGGACCCCTCCACTTT
-	-	TRBV3-1/TRBV3-2	TRBJ1-1	CASSQDRMNTEAFF	TGTGCCAGCAGCCAAGACCGAATGAACACTGAAGCTTTCTTT
TRBD1	-	TRBV7-6	TRBJ1-4	CASSSERTGGIEKLFF	TGTGCCAGCAGCTCCGAGCGGACAGGGGGAATTGAAAAACTGTTTTTT
TRBD1	-	TRBV27	TRBJ1-6	CASSNQQGINSPLHF	TGTGCCAGCAGTAACCAACAGGGGATTAATTCACCCCTCCACTTT
TRBD2	few	TRBV6-2/TRBV6-3	TRBJ2-3	CASSYLPGRGASTDTQYF	TGTGCCAGCAGTTACCTCCCGGGGCGGGGGGCTAGCACAGATACGCAGTATTTT
-	-	TRBV15	TRBJ2-7	CATSRSQYYEQYF	TGTGCCACCAGTCGCTCCCAATACTACGAGCAGTACTTC
TRBD1	-	TRBV18	TRBJ2-4	CASSPPGQPRLAKNIQYF	TGTGCCAGCTCACCACCGGGACAGCCGCGTCTAGCCAAAAACATTCAGTACTTC
-	-	TRBV5-1	TRBJ1-4	CASSLGLASSAGEKLFF	TGCGCCAGCAGCTTGGGACTGGCGAGTTCAGCAGGCGAAAAACTGTTTTTT
TRBD1	-	TRBV9	TRBJ1-6	CASSVGDRGPSPLHF	TGTGCCAGCAGCGTAGGGGACAGGGGGCCCTCACCCCTCCACTTT
-	-	TRBV28	TRBJ2-6	CASSAGTITGAGANVLTF	TGTGCCAGCAGCGCCGGAACAATCACAGGAGCTGGGGCCAACGTCCTGACTTTC
TRBD1	-	TRBV19	TRBJ1-5	CASQDRGPGSNQPQHF	TGTGCCAGTCAGGACAGGGGGCCGGGAAGCAATCAGCCCCAGCATTTT
-	-	TRBV2	TRBJ1-5	CASSAEEDQPQHF	TGTGCCAGCAGTGCCGAGGAGGATCAGCCCCAGCATTTT
TRBD1	-	TRBV5-1	TRBJ2-7	CASSMGQGFYEQYF	TGCGCCAGCAGCATGGGACAGGGGTTCTACGAGCAGTACTTC
-	-	TRBV7-2	TRBJ2-3	CASNGRGRDTQYF	TGTGCCAGCAATGGACGGGGAAGAGATACGCAGTATTTT
TRBD1	-	TRBV6-6	TRBJ1-1	CASSRSGGAEAFF	TGTGCCAGCAGTCGATCAGGGGGTGCTGAAGCTTTCTTT
-	-	TRBV5-1	TRBJ2-1	CASSSQLNNEQFF	TGCGCCAGCAGCTCACAGCTCAACAATGAGCAGTTCTTC
-	-	TRBV4-3	TRBJ1-6	CASSQAVERGGSPLHF	TGCGCCAGCAGCCAAGCAGTTGAAAGAGGAGGTTCACCCCTCCACTTT
-	-	TRBV6-5	TRBJ2-7	CASSYSRTYEQYF	TGTGCCAGCAGTTACTCCCGGACCTACGAGCAGTACTTC
-	-	TRBV19	TRBJ1-1	CATRSTEAFF	TGTGCCACCCGGTCCACTGAAGCTTTCTTT